Listed here are 10 T cell receptor beta chains from one sample, sequenced in a study of shared T cell receptors in the human thymus. Sequencing used immunoSEQ multiplex PCR; TCRdb keeps in-frame clones, though not all of them. The sample carries about 660,000 clones, 87% recorded once. This sample also belongs to another study, concerning human thymus T cells.

Sequencing was done on a sample of thymocytes. Receptor source: a boy younger than two with a congenital heart defect.

The chain combines TRBV6-1 with TRBJ1-2; 8 nucleotides align to TRBD1. Germline values: CDR1 MNHNS, CDR2 SASEGT. This CDR3 is 10 amino acids long. V was pared by 5 bases and J by 12 bases, with 2 bases of the junction left unmatched. CDR3 sequence: CASSQTGDTF. CDR3 nucleotides: TGTGCCAGCAGTCAGACAGGGGACACCTTC.

This chain uses TRBV4-3 with TRBJ1-3; tentative D call: TRBD1 (6 bases). The CDR3 totals 20 residues. V lost 0 bases and J 0 bases, leaving 21 bases between the germline ends. Germline CDR1 is LGHNA and CDR2 is YSLEER. CDR3 in DNA: TGCGCCAGCAGCCAAGATGAGTGTTTGGGGGGGGCCCCCTCTGGAAACACCATATATTTT. The encoded protein is CASSQDECLGGAPSGNTIYF.

A single count supports this clone. This sequence joins TRBV7-2 and TRBJ2-7; TRBD1 might be the D (5 bases). Trimming took off 7 bases at V and 3 bases at J, with 10 bases between the two ends. This CDR3 is built from 12 residues. The V gene's germline CDR1 is SGHTA and CDR2 FQGNSA. The CDR3 loop is CASTFRGYEQYF. The CDR3 DNA follows: TGTGCCAGCACCTTTAGGGGCTACGAGCAGTACTTC.

A remark on this clone: Other nucleotide sequences in the sample specify the same CDR3. The CDR3 sequence: CASRTGQGRSPLHF. Written as DNA, the CDR3 is TGTGCCAGCAGGACCGGACAGGGGAGATCACCCCTCCACTTT. The chain is built from TRBV7-9 and TRBJ1-6; 9 nucleotides line up with TRBD1. This CDR3 region has 14 residues. The germline V gene encodes CDR1 SEHNR and CDR2 FQNEAQ (reference sequence). Unmatched junction bases numbered 7, after V lost 6 bases and J lost 10 bases.

The J gene is TRBJ1-4, the V gene TRBV7-7, with D hard to call. The ends were cut back, 11 bases at V and 4 bases at J, with 17 bases in the middle. This CDR3 region has 14 residues. Germline-derived CDR1 and CDR2 are SSHAT and FNYEAQ (reference sequence). The DNA for the CDR3 is TGTGCCCCAAGATGCGGAGTTCTTAATGAAAAACTGTTTTTT. It translates to CAPRCGVLNEKLFF.

The chain combines TRBV5-4 with TRBJ1-2, with 7 bases matching TRBD1. This CDR3 comprises 16 residues. Germline values: CDR1 SGHNT, CDR2 YYREEE (reference sequence). V dropped 0 bases and J dropped 4; count of bases not matched to a gene: 9. The CDR3 spells CASSLDEGAGVYGYTF. The CDR3 DNA follows: TGTGCCAGCAGCTTGGATGAGGGGGCAGGGGTCTATGGCTACACCTTC.

V and J are TRBV7-2 and TRBJ2-3, with D possibly TRBD1 on 5 matching bases. Trimming took 3 bases from V and 6 from J, leaving 7 bases between them. The CDR3 has 12 residues. Germline lookup yields CDR1 SGHTA and CDR2 FQGNSA. CDR3 nucleotides: TGTGCCAGCAGCTTCCCAGGGGATACGCAGTATTTT. Its protein is CASSFPGDTQYF.

The rearrangement links TRBV28 to TRBJ2-7; TRBD2 is a possible D gene (5 bases). V lost 2 bases and J lost 2, with 10 bases in between. The germline CDR1 and CDR2 sequences are MDHEN and SYDVKM. There are 14 residues in the CDR3. The DNA for the CDR3 is TGTGCCAGCAGTTTAGAGGGCGCACCCTACGAGCAGTACTTC. Translation gives CASSLEGAPYEQYF.

This chain connects TRBV9 to TRBJ2-5, with D perhaps matching TRBD2 (5 bases). Germline values: CDR1 SGDLS, CDR2 YYNGEE. The V end lost 0 bases, the J end lost 6 bases, and 12 bases lay between the germline ends. This CDR3 has 14 residues. The CDR3 DNA is TGTGCCAGCAGCGTAGGTTCGGGGATGAAGACCCAGTACTTC. It encodes CASSVGSGMKTQYF. Variable domain in full (rest from reference TRBV9 and TRBJ2-5): DSGVTQTPKHLITATGQRVTLRCSPRSGDLSVYWYQQSLDQGLQFLIQYYNGEERAKGNILERFSAQQFPDLHSELNLSSLELGDSALYFCASSVGSGMKTQYFGPGTRLLVL.

This clone turned up a few times. The chain recombines TRBV5-1 with TRBJ1-3; D unclear. Germline CDR1 and CDR2: SGHRS and YFSETQ. Between the trimmed V and J ends, which lost 2 bases and 1 base, there was a span of 7 bases. This CDR3 has 14 amino acids. CDR3 sequence reads: CASSFAGSGNTIYF. The CDR3 DNA reads TGCGCCAGCAGCTTCGCGGGATCTGGAAACACCATATATTTT.